Listed here are 18 T cell receptor beta chains from one sample, sequenced in a study of blood T cell repertoires in COVID-19. Clones were sequenced by immunoSEQ multiplex PCR, and TCRdb holds only the in-frame ones, with some missing. The table has about 270,000 clones, more than 75% seen once. What was sequenced was peripheral blood. These receptors originate from a man between 35 and 55 years old with active or convalescent COVID-19.

J is TRBJ1-1 and V is TRBV2; maybe TRBD1 (6 bases). V was shortened by 10 bases and J by 2 bases, with 26 bases between the two germline ends. The CDR3 runs to 17 residues. Germline CDR1 reads SNHLY; CDR2 reads FYNNEI. The CDR3 loop reads CATSPRGSVFLNTEAFF. CDR3 in DNA: TGTGCCACCTCACCCAGGGGAAGTGTTTTCCTAAACACTGAAGCTTTCTTT.

The chain joins TRBV10-1 to TRBJ2-1; a possible D gene is TRBD1 (6 bases). Germline lookup yields CDR1 WNHNN and CDR2 SYGVQD (reference sequence). Trimming pared 3 bases from V and 4 bases from J, leaving 13 bases between. This CDR3 has 15 residues. This chain's CDR3 is CASSDPRGGYNEQFF. DNA for the CDR3: TGCGCCAGCAGTGATCCCCGAGGGGGATACAATGAGCAGTTCTTC.

The chain is built from TRBV6-5 and TRBJ1-2, with 9 bases fitting TRBD1. The CDR3 has 15 residues. Unmatched junction bases numbered 16, after V lost 10 bases and J lost 7 bases. CDR1 and CDR2 (germline): MNHEY, SVGAGI. DNA of the CDR3: TGTGCCACCGGGACAGGGACCGCTCGGGTTGGTGGCTACACCTTC. Amino acid sequence: CATGTGTARVGGYTF.

This CDR3 is CASGDRVYVETQYF. In DNA, the CDR3 is TGTGCCAGCGGGGACAGGGTGTATGTAGAGACCCAGTACTTC. The chain carries TRBV7-2 and TRBJ2-5, with TRBD1 identical over 9 bases. V gave up 8 bases and J gave up 4 bases; unmatched junction bases: 8. This CDR3 spans 14 amino acids. In germline, CDR1 is SGHTA, CDR2 FQGNSA.

This clone was picked up many times. This chain joins TRBV7-9 and TRBJ2-2, with 12 positions matching TRBD2. V trimming: 10 bases; J trimming: 1 base; junction bases outside the gene matches: 7. CDR3 length: 16 residues. CDR1 and CDR2 from the germline V gene are SEHNR and FQNEAQ (reference sequence). CDR3 nucleotides: TGTGCCATAACCCCTAGCGGGAGGGAGAACACCGGGGAGCTGTTTTTT. It translates to CAITPSGRENTGELFF.

The chain carries TRBV21-1 and TRBJ2-2; whether TRBD1, the table's D call, matches the DNA was not checked. TRBV21-1 constitutes a pseudogene. The CDR3 is made up of 15 amino acids. CDR3 sequence reads: CASSKGRVNTGELFF. The CDR3 DNA follows: TGTGCCAGCAGCAAAGGCAGGGTGAACACCGGGGAGCTGTTTTTT.

V and J are TRBV18 and TRBJ2-2; 11 nucleotides align to TRBD1. Germline loops: CDR1 KGHSH, CDR2 LQKENI. The ends lost 1 base at V and 4 bases at J; junction bases unmatched: 5. The CDR3 loop spans 17 amino acids. In DNA form, the CDR3 reads TGTGCCAGCTCACCACAGGGACAGGGGGATGGCACCGGGGAGCTGTTTTTT. Translated, it gives CASSPQGQGDGTGELFF. Full variable domain (outside the CDR3, taken from reference TRBV18 and TRBJ2-2): NAGVMQNPRHLVRRRGQEARLRCSPMKGHSHVYWYRQLPEEGLKFMVYLQKENIIDESGMPKERFSAEFPKEGPSILRIQQVVRGDSAAYFCASSPQGQGDGTGELFFGEGSRLTVL.

The chain joins TRBV9 to TRBJ1-6; 9 bases align to TRBD1. CDR1 and CDR2 (germline): SGDLS, YYNGEE. After removal of 3 bases from V and 1 base from J, the junction contained 8 bases not matched to a gene. The CDR3 totals 18 residues. The CDR3 protein is CASSETPGQGSYNSPLHF. In DNA form, the CDR3 reads TGTGCCAGCAGCGAGACGCCGGGACAGGGATCCTATAATTCACCCCTCCACTTT. Full variable domain (outside the CDR3, taken from reference TRBV9 and TRBJ1-6): DSGVTQTPKHLITATGQRVTLRCSPRSGDLSVYWYQQSLDQGLQFLIQYYNGEERAKGNILERFSAQQFPDLHSELNLSSLELGDSALYFCASSETPGQGSYNSPLHFGNGTRLTVT.

The rearrangement uses TRBV9 and TRBJ2-3, with D perhaps TRBD1 (6 bases). This CDR3 contains 15 residues. Germline V gene data show CDR1 as SGDLS and CDR2 as YYNGEE. Trimming pared 6 bases from V and 0 bases from J, leaving 14 bases between. CDR3 DNA: TGTGCCAGCACCCTACAGGGTACTAGCACAGATACGCAGTATTTT. It encodes CASTLQGTSTDTQYF.

The rearrangement joins TRBV6-1 to TRBJ2-7, with 7 bases lining up with TRBD1. V lost 2 bases, J lost 3 bases, and 4 bases stayed unmatched. The CDR3 is made up of 14 amino acids. CDR1 is MNHNS, CDR2 SASEGT, per germline. CDR3 bases: TGTGCCAGCAGTGAAAGTCACAGGGGCTACGAGCAGTACTTC. Protein product: CASSESHRGYEQYF.

This rearrangement joins TRBV27 to TRBJ2-7, with D perhaps matching TRBD2 (5 bases). From germline, CDR1 is MNHEY and CDR2 SMNVEV (reference sequence). There are 15 residues in the CDR3. V lost 5 bases to trimming and J lost 4 bases, with 18 bases between them. CDR3 sequence (DNA): TGTGCCAGCAGTATGTCCCGGGAACCCGGATACGAGCAGTACTTC. It encodes CASSMSREPGYEQYF.

The gene calls are TRBV19 and TRBJ1-5; D might be TRBD1 (5 bases). Germline values: CDR1 LNHDA, CDR2 SQIVND (reference sequence). The CDR3 covers 13 residues. Trimming took off 3 bases at V and 7 bases at J, with 10 bases between the two ends. The CDR3 DNA reads TGTGCCAGTAGTATGGAGGGGAGACAGCCCCAGCATTTT. It encodes CASSMEGRQPQHF.

This chain uses TRBV7-9 with TRBJ1-5; D not certain. The V end was cut by 1 base, the J end by 5 bases, with 12 bases between. This CDR3 spans 15 amino acids. The germline gives CDR1 SEHNR, CDR2 FQNEAQ (reference sequence). The DNA of the CDR3 is TGTGCCAGCAGCTTAGAAGGGAGGCGAGATCAGCCCCAGCATTTT. It encodes CASSLEGRRDQPQHF.

The gene calls are TRBV9 and TRBJ1-6; D is uncertain. The germline V and J ends were trimmed by 4 bases and 0 bases, with 11 bases remaining between them. CDR1 and CDR2 from the germline V gene are SGDLS and YYNGEE. The CDR3 length is 16 residues. The CDR3 DNA reads as TGTGCCAGCAGCACAACACAGAGCTCCTATAATTCACCCCTCCACTTT. Protein sequence: CASSTTQSSYNSPLHF.

The V call is TRBV9, the J call TRBJ2-3, with 8 bases fitting TRBD2. Germline CDR1 reads SGDLS; CDR2 reads YYNGEE. The CDR3 has 16 residues. After removal of 4 bases from V and 3 bases from J, the junction contained 10 bases not matched to a gene. CDR3 nucleotides: TGTGCCAGCAGCCCTCGGACTAGCCCCTGGACAGATACGCAGTATTTT. This sequence encodes CASSPRTSPWTDTQYF.

The chain links TRBV3-1 (or the pseudogene TRBV3-2) to TRBJ1-4, with 9 bases lining up with TRBD1. CDR3 length: 15 residues. Germline values: CDR1 LGHDT, CDR2 YNNKEL (reference sequence). Unmatched junction bases numbered 6, after V lost 6 bases and J lost 4 bases. The CDR3 region has the DNA TGTGCCAGCAGAAGGACAGGGGCGGGTAATGAAAAACTGTTTTTT. This translates into CASRRTGAGNEKLFF.

The chain uses TRBV7-9 and TRBJ1-3; D may be TRBD1 (5 bases). The CDR3 covers 16 residues. CDR1 is SEHNR and CDR2 is FQNEAQ in the germline V gene (reference sequence). The germline V and J ends were trimmed by 5 bases and 0 bases, with 14 bases remaining between them. The CDR3: CASSQNTGFSGNTIYF. The DNA for the CDR3 is TGTGCCAGCAGCCAAAATACAGGCTTCTCTGGAAACACCATATATTTT.

The table lists this clone with a count of one. The gene calls are TRBV13 and TRBJ2-7; D may be TRBD1 (5 bases). The CDR3 is made up of 13 amino acids. Trimming left V 6 bases short and J 4 bases short, with 13 bases between. CDR1 and CDR2 from the germline V gene are PRHDT and FYEKMQ (reference sequence). Here the CDR3 DNA reads TGTGCCAGCAGTGTCGGCAGGGCTTACGAGCAGTACTTC. Amino acid sequence: CASSVGRAYEQYF.